These T cell receptor beta chains were read from a single sample in a study of T cell responses to AZD1222 COVID-19 vaccine. TCRdb's table, derived via immunoSEQ multiplex PCR, lists solely in-frame clones and lacks some. Among 100,000 to 150,000 clones, just over 90% were seen once, and the ten largest hold less than 9%. This sample comprised peripheral blood, obtained on day 0 of AZD1222 vaccination. The receptors stem from an adult in good health. The CDR3 runs from the conserved cysteine through the conserved F or W. A D gene is named only where the DNA matches it firmly. Where a row states a size, it is once, few, many or the class of an expanded clone; other rows omit it.

J gene: TRBJ1-6; V gene: TRBV5-8; D gene: .; clone size: .; CDR3 DNA: TGTGCCAGCAGCTCTCTAGGGGGAGATAATTCACCCCTCCACTTT; CDR3 protein: CASSSLGGDNSPLHF
J gene: TRBJ1-2; V gene: TRBV4-3; D gene: .; clone size: .; CDR3 DNA: TGCGCCAGCAGCCAGGAGGGCCTGGTCGGCAAGGGTGGCTACACCTTC; CDR3 protein: CASSQEGLVGKGGYTF
J gene: TRBJ1-5; V gene: TRBV28; D gene: TRBD1; clone size: .; CDR3 DNA: TGTGCCAGCAGCACCGGGACAGCAAGCAATCAGCCCCAGCATTTT; CDR3 protein: CASSTGTASNQPQHF
J gene: TRBJ1-1; V gene: TRBV4-1; D gene: .; clone size: .; CDR3 DNA: TGCGCCAGCAGCCAAGATGTAGCTCCCTTTGGAGCTTTCTTT; CDR3 protein: CASSQDVAPFGAFF
J gene: TRBJ2-7; V gene: TRBV28; D gene: TRBD1; clone size: .; CDR3 DNA: TGTGCCAGCAGCTCAAGGGGACAGGGAGTATCCTACGAGCAGTACTTC; CDR3 protein: CASSSRGQGVSYEQYF
J gene: TRBJ2-7; V gene: TRBV14; D gene: .; clone size: few; CDR3 DNA: TGTGCCAGCAGCCATGGCTACGAGCAGTACTTC; CDR3 protein: CASSHGYEQYF
J gene: TRBJ2-1; V gene: TRBV6-2/TRBV6-3; D gene: .; clone size: .; CDR3 DNA: TGTGCCAGCAGTAGCAAGCCCCTATACAATGAGCAGTTCTTC; CDR3 protein: CASSSKPLYNEQFF
J gene: TRBJ2-7; V gene: TRBV28; D gene: .; clone size: .; CDR3 DNA: TGTGCCAGCAGTTTACTCCCCGGGGACGAGCAGTACTTC; CDR3 protein: CASSLLPGDEQYF
J gene: TRBJ1-2; V gene: TRBV3-1/TRBV3-2; D gene: .; clone size: .; CDR3 DNA: TGTGCCAGCAGCCAAGATAATTTGACGAAACATAACTATGGCTACACCTTC; CDR3 protein: CASSQDNLTKHNYGYTF
J gene: TRBJ1-2; V gene: TRBV28; D gene: .; clone size: once; CDR3 DNA: TGTGCCAGCAGTTTGGTCAACTATGGCTACACCTTC; CDR3 protein: CASSLVNYGYTF
J gene: TRBJ2-1; V gene: TRBV2; D gene: TRBD2; clone size: once; CDR3 DNA: TGTGCCAGCACCCCGGGGGGACTTAGCTCCTACAATGAGCAGTTCTTC; CDR3 protein: CASTPGGLSSYNEQFF
J gene: TRBJ2-2; V gene: TRBV7-3; D gene: TRBD1; clone size: .; CDR3 DNA: TGTGCCAGCAGCCCGGTACCCGGGACAGGTCACAACGGGGAGCTGTTTTTT; CDR3 protein: CASSPVPGTGHNGELFF
J gene: TRBJ1-1; V gene: TRBV27; D gene: .; clone size: once; CDR3 DNA: TGTGCCAGCAGTTCGCCGATGTTAAACACTGAAGCTTTCTTT; CDR3 protein: CASSSPMLNTEAFF
J gene: TRBJ2-3; V gene: TRBV28; D gene: TRBD1; clone size: .; CDR3 DNA: TGTGCCAGCAGTACTAACAGGGGCTCCGATACGCAGTATTTT; CDR3 protein: CASSTNRGSDTQYF
J gene: TRBJ2-1; V gene: TRBV28; D gene: .; clone size: few; CDR3 DNA: TGTGCCAGCAGTCGCCCCGCGTCCCAGTTCTTC; CDR3 protein: CASSRPASQFF
J gene: TRBJ2-6; V gene: TRBV5-6; D gene: .; clone size: .; CDR3 DNA: TGTGCCAGCAGACCTACCGTGAGCTCTGGGGCCAACGTCCTGACTTTC; CDR3 protein: CASRPTVSSGANVLTF
J gene: TRBJ1-2; V gene: TRBV5-1; D gene: TRBD1; clone size: .; CDR3 DNA: TGCGCCAGCAGCTTGGACAGGGGTACTATCTATGGCTACACCTTC; CDR3 protein: CASSLDRGTIYGYTF
J gene: TRBJ2-1; V gene: TRBV7-3; D gene: .; clone size: .; CDR3 DNA: TGTGCCAGCAGCTTATCTCAGGGTACGGGGAATGAGCAGTTCTTC; CDR3 protein: CASSLSQGTGNEQFF
J gene: TRBJ2-5; V gene: TRBV6-5; D gene: TRBD1; clone size: .; CDR3 DNA: TGTGCCAGCAGACGAGACAGGGGGCGAGAGACCCAGTACTTC; CDR3 protein: CASRRDRGRETQYF